Each of the 6 T cell receptor beta chains below was sequenced from the same sample in a study of T cells in Graves' hyperthyroidism and ophthalmopathy. Template material for amplifying TCR beta CDR3 regions consisted of RNA transcripts. First-round RT-PCR of the TCR CDR3 relied on the HTBI primer set. TCRdb reprocessed the multiplex PCR reads with MiXCR, giving one entry per CDR3 protein. The table lists around 760,000 distinct CDR3 sequences, about 35% of them singletons. Sequenced sample: blood. The source is a woman aged 40 to 50 with Graves' hyperthyroidism.

A few counts support this clonotype. This chain joins TRBV4-3 and TRBJ1-2; 7 nucleotides align to TRBD1. With 6 bases clipped from V and 8 bases from J, the junction kept 18 bases outside the gene matches. Germline lookup yields CDR1 LGHNA and CDR2 YSLEER. CDR3 length: 16 residues. CDR3 sequence reads: CASSPRTDRVLWGYTF. In DNA, the CDR3 is TGCGCCAGCAGTCCGAGAACCGACAGGGTACTTTGGGGCTACACCTTC.

Note on this clonotype: The junction departs from germline at one end; a sequencing error may be responsible. The rearrangement uses TRBV5-6 and TRBJ1-2; 9 bases align to TRBD1. This CDR3 is 16 amino acids long. Germline lookup yields CDR1 SGHDT and CDR2 YYEEEE. This CDR3 reads CASRLGQGQVGYGYTF. The CDR3 nucleotides read TGTGCCAGCAGATTGGGACAGGGCCAAGTAGGCTATGGCTACACCTTC.

The chain employs TRBV30 and TRBJ1-2, with 10 bases matching TRBD1. CDR1 and CDR2 (germline): GTSNPN, SVGIG (reference sequence). This CDR3 spans 13 amino acids. J was trimmed by 7 bases and V by 3 bases; bases with no gene match: 5. The CDR3 DNA sequence: TGTGCCTGGAGGAGGACAGGGGGTGGTGGCTACACCTTC. Encoded protein: CAWRRTGGGGYTF.

The V and J genes are TRBV20-1 and TRBJ1-2; no clear D gene. The germline CDR1 and CDR2 sequences are DFQATT and SNEGSKA (reference sequence). Between the trimmed V and J ends, which lost 3 bases and 6 bases, there was a span of 11 bases. The CDR3 loop spans 12 amino acids. The CDR3: CSASSGRDGYTF. CDR3 DNA sequence: TGCAGTGCTAGCTCAGGACGGGATGGCTACACCTTC.

This chain connects TRBV20-1 to TRBJ2-5; the match to TRBD2 covers 7 bases. The ends lost 4 bases at V and 5 bases at J; junction bases unmatched: 1. The germline CDR1 and CDR2 sequences are DFQATT and SNEGSKA (reference sequence). This CDR3 region has 11 residues. For the CDR3, the DNA is TGCAGTGCTATGGGGGGGGAGACCCAGTACTTC. This encodes CSAMGGETQYF.

This rearrangement joins TRBV5-1 to TRBJ1-1; D is perhaps TRBD1 (6 bases). The CDR3 is 16 amino acids. Trimming stripped 4 bases from V and 0 bases from J, with 16 bases between. Germline lookup yields CDR1 SGHRS and CDR2 YFSETQ. The CDR3 is CASSAPKQGLNTEAFF. For the CDR3, the DNA is TGCGCCAGCAGCGCACCCAAACAGGGATTGAACACTGAAGCTTTCTTT.